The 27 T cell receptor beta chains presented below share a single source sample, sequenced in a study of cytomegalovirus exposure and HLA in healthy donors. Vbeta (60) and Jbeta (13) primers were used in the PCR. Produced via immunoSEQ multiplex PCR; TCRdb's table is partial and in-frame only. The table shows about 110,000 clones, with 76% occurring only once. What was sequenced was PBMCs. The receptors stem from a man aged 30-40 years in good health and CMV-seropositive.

As DNA, the CDR3 is TGCGCCAGCAGCTTGGTGGGACAGGCCAACACTGAAGCTTTCTTT. Protein: CASSLVGQANTEAFF. The chain couples TRBV5-1 to TRBJ1-1; the match to TRBD1 covers 8 bases. The CDR3 sequence is 15 residues long. Losses at the gene ends were 0 bases for V and 2 bases for J; bases not matched to a gene: 3. From germline, CDR1 is SGHRS and CDR2 YFSETQ. Based on the CDR3 plus reference TRBV5-1 and TRBJ1-1, the full variable domain is KAGVTQTPRYLIKTRGQQVTLSCSPISGHRSVSWYQQTPGQGLQFLFEYFSETQRNKGNFPGRFSGRQFSNSRSEMNVSTLELGDSALYLCASSLVGQANTEAFFGQGTRLTVV.

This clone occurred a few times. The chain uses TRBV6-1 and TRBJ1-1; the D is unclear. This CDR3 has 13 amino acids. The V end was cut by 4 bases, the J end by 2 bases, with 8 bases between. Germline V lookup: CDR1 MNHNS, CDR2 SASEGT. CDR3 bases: TGTGCCAGCAGTGCCGTCCCTAACACTGAAGCTTTCTTT. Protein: CASSAVPNTEAFF.

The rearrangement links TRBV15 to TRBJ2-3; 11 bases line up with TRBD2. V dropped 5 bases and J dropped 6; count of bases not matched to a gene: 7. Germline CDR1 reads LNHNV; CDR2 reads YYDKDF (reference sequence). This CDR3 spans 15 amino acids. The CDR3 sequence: CATSLGLAVVDTQYF. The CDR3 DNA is TGTGCCACCAGCTTGGGACTAGCGGTGGTGGATACGCAGTATTTT. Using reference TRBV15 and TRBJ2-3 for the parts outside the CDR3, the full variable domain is DAMVIQNPRYQVTQFGKPVTLSCSQTLNHNVMYWYQQKSSQAPKLLFHYYDKDFNNEADTPDNFQSRRPNTSFCFLDIRSPGLGDTAMYLCATSLGLAVVDTQYFGPGTRLTVL.

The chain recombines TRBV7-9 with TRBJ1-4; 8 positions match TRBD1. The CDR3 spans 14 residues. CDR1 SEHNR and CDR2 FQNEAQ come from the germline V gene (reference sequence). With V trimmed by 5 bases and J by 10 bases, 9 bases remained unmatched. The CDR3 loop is CASSTDRGSGKLFF. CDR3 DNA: TGTGCCAGCAGCACCGACAGGGGTTCTGGAAAACTGTTTTTT. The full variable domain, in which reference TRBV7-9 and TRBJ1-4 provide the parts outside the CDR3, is DTGVSQNPRHKITKRGQNVTFRCDPISEHNRLYWYRQTLGQGPEFLTYFQNEAQLEKSRLLSDRFSAERPKGSFSTLEIQRTEQGDSAMYLCASSTDRGSGKLFFGSGTQLSVL.

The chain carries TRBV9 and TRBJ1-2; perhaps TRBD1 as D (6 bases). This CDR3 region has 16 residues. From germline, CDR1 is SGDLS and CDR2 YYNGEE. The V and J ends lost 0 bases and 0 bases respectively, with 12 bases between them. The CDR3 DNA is TGTGCCAGCAGCGTAGAAAGGGGGGGGCCTAACTATGGCTACACCTTC. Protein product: CASSVERGGPNYGYTF.

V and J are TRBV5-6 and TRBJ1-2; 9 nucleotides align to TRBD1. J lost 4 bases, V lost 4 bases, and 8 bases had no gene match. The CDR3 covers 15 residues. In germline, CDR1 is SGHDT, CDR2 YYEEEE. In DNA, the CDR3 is TGTGCCAGCAGCAGATCCGGGACAGGGCTCTATGGCTACACCTTC. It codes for CASSRSGTGLYGYTF.

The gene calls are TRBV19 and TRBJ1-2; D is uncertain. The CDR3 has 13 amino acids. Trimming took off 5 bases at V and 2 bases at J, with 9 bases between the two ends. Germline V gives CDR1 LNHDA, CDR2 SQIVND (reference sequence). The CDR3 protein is CASSHTVNYGYTF. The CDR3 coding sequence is TGTGCCAGTAGTCATACAGTCAACTATGGCTACACCTTC.

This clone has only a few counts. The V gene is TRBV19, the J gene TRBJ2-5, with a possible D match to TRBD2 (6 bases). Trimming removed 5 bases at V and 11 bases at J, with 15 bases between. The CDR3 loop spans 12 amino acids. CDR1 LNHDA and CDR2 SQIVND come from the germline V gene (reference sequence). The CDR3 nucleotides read TGTGCCAGTAGTTTCGGGAGATCCGGACAGTACTTC. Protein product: CASSFGRSGQYF.

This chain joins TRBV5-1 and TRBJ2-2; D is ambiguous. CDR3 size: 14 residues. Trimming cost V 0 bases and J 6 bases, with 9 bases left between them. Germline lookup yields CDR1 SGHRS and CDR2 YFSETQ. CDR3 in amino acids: CASSLAGDSGELFF. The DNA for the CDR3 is TGCGCCAGCAGCTTGGCCGGAGACTCCGGGGAGCTGTTTTTT.

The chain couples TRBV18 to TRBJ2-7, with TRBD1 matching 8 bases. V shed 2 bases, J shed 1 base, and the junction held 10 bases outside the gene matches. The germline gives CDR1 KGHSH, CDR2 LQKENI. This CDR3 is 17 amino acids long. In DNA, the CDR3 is TGTGCCAGCTCACCAAAAAATCCCACAGGGGGGTCCTACGAGCAGTACTTC. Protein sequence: CASSPKNPTGGSYEQYF.

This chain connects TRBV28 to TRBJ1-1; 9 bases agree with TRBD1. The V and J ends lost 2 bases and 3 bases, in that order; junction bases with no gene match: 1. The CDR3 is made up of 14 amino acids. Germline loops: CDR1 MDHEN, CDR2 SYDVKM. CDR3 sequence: CASSLTGGYTEAFF. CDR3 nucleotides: TGTGCCAGCAGTTTAACAGGGGGCTACACTGAAGCTTTCTTT. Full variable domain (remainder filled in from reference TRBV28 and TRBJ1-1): DVKVTQSSRYLVKRTGEKVFLECVQDMDHENMFWYRQDPGLGLRLIYFSYDVKMKEKGDIPEGYSVSREKKERFSLILESASTNQTSMYLCASSLTGGYTEAFFGQGTRLTVV.

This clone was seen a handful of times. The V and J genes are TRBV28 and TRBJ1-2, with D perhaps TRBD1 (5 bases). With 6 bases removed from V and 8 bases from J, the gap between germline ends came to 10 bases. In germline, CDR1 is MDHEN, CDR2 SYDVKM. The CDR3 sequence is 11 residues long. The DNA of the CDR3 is TGTGCCAGCAGGGACATCGGGGGCTACACCTTC. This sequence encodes CASRDIGGYTF.

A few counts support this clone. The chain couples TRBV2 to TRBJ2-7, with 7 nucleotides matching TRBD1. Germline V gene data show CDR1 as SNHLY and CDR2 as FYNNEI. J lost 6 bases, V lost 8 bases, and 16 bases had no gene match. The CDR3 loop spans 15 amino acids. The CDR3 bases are TGTGCCAGCCAAGAGTTAGGGGGCACCTTTGGCGAGCAGTACTTC. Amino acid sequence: CASQELGGTFGEQYF.

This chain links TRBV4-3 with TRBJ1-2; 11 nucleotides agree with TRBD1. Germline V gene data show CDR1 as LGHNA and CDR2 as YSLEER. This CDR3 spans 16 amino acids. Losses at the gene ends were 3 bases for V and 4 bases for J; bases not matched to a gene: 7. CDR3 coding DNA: TGCGCCAGCAGCCATACGGGACAGGGGGGAGCCTATGGCTACACCTTC. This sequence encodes CASSHTGQGGAYGYTF.

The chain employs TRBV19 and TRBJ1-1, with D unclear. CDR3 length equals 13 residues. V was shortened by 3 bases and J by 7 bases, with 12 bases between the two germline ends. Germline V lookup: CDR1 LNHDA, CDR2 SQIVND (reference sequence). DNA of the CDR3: TGTGCCAGTAGTATGGGAGCTAACTTTGAAGCTTTCTTT. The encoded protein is CASSMGANFEAFF.

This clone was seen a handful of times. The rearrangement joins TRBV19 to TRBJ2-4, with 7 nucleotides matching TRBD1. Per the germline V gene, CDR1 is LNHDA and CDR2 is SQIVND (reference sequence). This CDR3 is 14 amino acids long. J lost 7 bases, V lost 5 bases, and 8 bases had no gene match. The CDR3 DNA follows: TGTGCCAGTAGTCAGACAGGGCTCCGTAACATTCAGTACTTC. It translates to CASSQTGLRNIQYF.

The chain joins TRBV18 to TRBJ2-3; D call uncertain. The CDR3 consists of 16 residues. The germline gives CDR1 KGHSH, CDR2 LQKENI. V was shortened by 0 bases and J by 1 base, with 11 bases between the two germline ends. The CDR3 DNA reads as TGTGCCAGCTCACCACCGTACTTCCCTGGCACAGATACGCAGTATTTT. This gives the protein CASSPPYFPGTDTQYF. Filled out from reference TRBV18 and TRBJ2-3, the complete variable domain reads NAGVMQNPRHLVRRRGQEARLRCSPMKGHSHVYWYRQLPEEGLKFMVYLQKENIIDESGMPKERFSAEFPKEGPSILRIQQVVRGDSAAYFCASSPPYFPGTDTQYFGPGTRLTVL.

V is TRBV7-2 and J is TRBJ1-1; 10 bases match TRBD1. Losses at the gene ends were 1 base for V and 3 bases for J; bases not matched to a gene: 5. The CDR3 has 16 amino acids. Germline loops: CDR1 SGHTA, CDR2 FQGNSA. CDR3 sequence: CASSLGDRGFYTEAFF. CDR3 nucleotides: TGTGCCAGCAGCTTAGGGGACAGGGGCTTTTACACTGAAGCTTTCTTT.

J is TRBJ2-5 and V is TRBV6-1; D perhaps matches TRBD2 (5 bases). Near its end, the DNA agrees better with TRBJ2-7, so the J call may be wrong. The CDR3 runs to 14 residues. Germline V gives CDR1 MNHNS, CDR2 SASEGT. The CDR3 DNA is TGTGCCAGCAGTGACCGAGGGAGCGCCTACGAGCAGTACTTC. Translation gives CASSDRGSAYEQYF.

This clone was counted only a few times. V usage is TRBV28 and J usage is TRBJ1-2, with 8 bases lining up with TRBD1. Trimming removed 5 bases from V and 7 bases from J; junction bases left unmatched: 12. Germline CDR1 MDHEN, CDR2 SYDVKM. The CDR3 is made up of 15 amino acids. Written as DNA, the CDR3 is TGTGCCAGCAGTCCACCGGACAGGGTGTTAGTTGGCTACACCTTC. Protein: CASSPPDRVLVGYTF.

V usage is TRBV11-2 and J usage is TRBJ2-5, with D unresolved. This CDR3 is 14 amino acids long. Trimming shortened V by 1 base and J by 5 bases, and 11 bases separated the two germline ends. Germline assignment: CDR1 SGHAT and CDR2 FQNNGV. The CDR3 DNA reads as TGTGCCAGCAGCTTAGGAACCAGTTATGAGACCCAGTACTTC. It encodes CASSLGTSYETQYF.

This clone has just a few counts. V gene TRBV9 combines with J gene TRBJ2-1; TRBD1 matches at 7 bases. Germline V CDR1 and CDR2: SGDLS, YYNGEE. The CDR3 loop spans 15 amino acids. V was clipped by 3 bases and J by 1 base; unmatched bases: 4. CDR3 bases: TGTGCCAGCAGCGCCCGACAGGGTTCCTACAATGAGCAGTTCTTC. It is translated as CASSARQGSYNEQFF.

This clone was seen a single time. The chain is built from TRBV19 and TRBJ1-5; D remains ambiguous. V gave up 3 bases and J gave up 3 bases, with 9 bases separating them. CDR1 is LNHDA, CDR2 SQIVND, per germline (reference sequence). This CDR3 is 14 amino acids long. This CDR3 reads CASSIEGSNQPQHF. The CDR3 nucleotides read TGTGCCAGTAGTATCGAGGGTTCCAATCAGCCCCAGCATTTT.

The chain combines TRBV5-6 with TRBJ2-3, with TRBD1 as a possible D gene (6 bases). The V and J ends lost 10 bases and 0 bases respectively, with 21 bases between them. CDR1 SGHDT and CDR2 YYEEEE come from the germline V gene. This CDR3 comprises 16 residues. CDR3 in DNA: TGTGCCTCCCGTGGGGGCCCTACGGAGAGCACAGATACGCAGTATTTT. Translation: CASRGGPTESTDTQYF.

The CDR3 DNA is TGTGCCAGCAGCCCTCGGGGAATTAACTATGGCTACACCTTC. This gives the protein CASSPRGINYGYTF. This rearrangement joins TRBV2 to TRBJ1-2, with D uncertain. CDR1 is SNHLY, CDR2 FYNNEI, per germline. Between the trimmed V and J ends, which lost 6 bases and 1 base, there was a span of 12 bases. This CDR3 region has 14 residues.

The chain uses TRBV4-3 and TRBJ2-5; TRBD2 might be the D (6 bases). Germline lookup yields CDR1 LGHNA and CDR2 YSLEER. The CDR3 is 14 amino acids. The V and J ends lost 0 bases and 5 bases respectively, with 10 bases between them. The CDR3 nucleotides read TGCGCCAGCAGCCAAGAAATCCGGGGGGAGACCCAGTACTTC. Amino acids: CASSQEIRGETQYF.

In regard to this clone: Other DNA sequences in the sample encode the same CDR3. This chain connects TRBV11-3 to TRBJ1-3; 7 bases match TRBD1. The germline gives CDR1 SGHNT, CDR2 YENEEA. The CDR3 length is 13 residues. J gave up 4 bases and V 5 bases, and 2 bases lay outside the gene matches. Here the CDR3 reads CASSPDRGNTIYF. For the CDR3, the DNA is TGTGCCAGCAGCCCGGACAGGGGAAACACCATATATTTT.